These 30 T cell receptor beta chains were sequenced from one sample in a study of cytomegalovirus exposure and HLA in healthy donors. Both 60 Vbeta primers and 13 Jbeta primers went into the PCR. This table comes from immunoSEQ multiplex PCR, and its TCRdb copy is limited to in-frame clones, with some not included. The sample lists some 180,000 clones; less than 90% were seen once. The sequenced sample was PBMCs. The origin of the receptors is a girl aged 10 to 17 in good health and CMV-seropositive.

The chain joins TRBV4-2 to TRBJ2-7; tentatively, D is TRBD1 (5 bases). The V end was cut by 4 bases, the J end by 0 bases, with 7 bases between. The CDR3 extends over 13 amino acids. Germline V lookup: CDR1 LGHNA, CDR2 YNFKEQ. The CDR3 nucleotides are TGTGCCAGCAGCCCCGACAGCTCCTACGAGCAGTACTTC. This encodes CASSPDSSYEQYF.

This clone showed up just a few times. V usage is TRBV7-9 and J usage is TRBJ2-7; 9 bases fit TRBD2. The CDR3 runs 16 residues. Looked up from germline, CDR1 is SEHNR and CDR2 is FQNEAQ (reference sequence). J was trimmed by 0 bases and V by 5 bases; bases with no gene match: 8. The CDR3 sequence: CASSRGLAGSSYEQYF. In DNA form, the CDR3 reads TGTGCCAGCAGCCGTGGGCTAGCGGGAAGCTCCTACGAGCAGTACTTC.

The V and J genes are TRBV2 and TRBJ2-6; TRBD1 matches 7 bases. V was clipped by 9 bases and J by 0 bases; unmatched bases: 8. This CDR3 has 16 residues. CDR1 is SNHLY and CDR2 is FYNNEI in the germline V gene. CDR3 sequence reads: CASLTGWSSGANVLTF. The CDR3 coding sequence is TGTGCCAGTTTGACAGGGTGGAGCTCTGGGGCCAACGTCCTGACTTTC.

The rearrangement joins TRBV11-2 to TRBJ1-3, with D possibly being TRBD1 (6 bases). CDR1 is SGHAT, CDR2 FQNNGV, per germline. The CDR3 runs to 16 residues. The V gene lost 4 bases and the J gene lost 2 bases, with 15 bases spanning the gap. The CDR3 DNA reads TGTGCCAGCAGCTCTATACAGGGCCCACCTGGAAACACCATATATTTT. Residues: CASSSIQGPPGNTIYF.

V gene TRBV5-4 combines with J gene TRBJ2-3; 9 nucleotides agree with TRBD2. Germline CDR1 SGHNT, CDR2 YYREEE (reference sequence). CDR3 length: 16 amino acids. V shed 1 base and J 2 bases; nucleotides not matched to a gene: 5. The CDR3 sequence: CASSLIRLAATDTQYF. In DNA, the CDR3 is TGTGCCAGCAGCTTGATTCGACTAGCGGCCACAGATACGCAGTATTTT. Combining the CDR3 with reference TRBV5-4 and TRBJ2-3 gives the whole variable domain ETGVTQSPTHLIKTRGQQVTLRCSSQSGHNTVSWYQQALGQGPQFIFQYYREEENGRGNFPPRFSGLQFPNYSSELNVNALELDDSALYLCASSLIRLAATDTQYFGPGTRLTVL.

This clone was found once. The chain is built from TRBV19 and TRBJ2-2; D is possibly TRBD2 (5 bases). Trimming pared 5 bases from V and 1 base from J, leaving 5 bases between. Germline V gives CDR1 LNHDA, CDR2 SQIVND (reference sequence). The CDR3 runs to 13 residues. This CDR3 reads CASSRGNTGELFF. The CDR3 DNA sequence: TGTGCCAGTAGTCGGGGGAACACCGGGGAGCTGTTTTTT.

The chain employs TRBV5-1 and TRBJ2-6; 7 bases are a match to TRBD1. This CDR3 has 19 residues. Germline lookup yields CDR1 SGHRS and CDR2 YFSETQ. V lost 0 bases and J lost 4; bases outside the gene matches: 13. The CDR3 reads CASSLGDRAAPGGANVLTF. In DNA form, the CDR3 reads TGCGCCAGCAGCTTGGGAGACAGGGCAGCCCCTGGCGGGGCCAACGTCCTGACTTTC.

The chain carries TRBV9 and TRBJ2-7; the match to TRBD2 covers 8 bases. The CDR3 runs to 15 residues. CDR1 and CDR2 (germline): SGDLS, YYNGEE. Trimming cost V 4 bases and J 1 base; bases outside gene matches: 7. In DNA form, the CDR3 reads TGTGCCAGCAGCCCCTCAAGCGGGAGATCCTACGAGCAGTACTTC. Its translation: CASSPSSGRSYEQYF.

J is TRBJ2-5 and V is TRBV10-1, with 13 bases that match TRBD2. This CDR3 comprises 15 residues. V shed 6 bases and J 4 bases; nucleotides not matched to a gene: 5. The germline V gene encodes CDR1 WNHNN and CDR2 SYGVQD (reference sequence). The CDR3 DNA follows: TGCGCCAGCAGCGACGGACTAGCGGGAGTAGAGACCCAGTACTTC. It codes for CASSDGLAGVETQYF.

V gene TRBV7-2 combines with J gene TRBJ1-4; 7 bases are a match to TRBD1. V shed 1 base, J shed 7 bases, and the junction held 9 bases outside the gene matches. CDR1 and CDR2 (germline): SGHTA, FQGNSA. This CDR3 spans 16 amino acids. The CDR3 is CASSLGRGVLGEKLFF. CDR3 DNA: TGTGCCAGCAGCTTAGGCAGGGGGGTATTGGGTGAAAAACTGTTTTTT.

The chain is built from TRBV7-9 and TRBJ1-1; no clear D. This CDR3 is built from 14 residues. The V gene's germline CDR1 is SEHNR and CDR2 FQNEAQ (reference sequence). The V end lost 5 bases, the J end lost 0 bases, and 10 bases lay between the germline ends. The CDR3, as DNA: TGTGCCAGCAGCGTCCGGGATATGAACACTGAAGCTTTCTTT. It yields the protein CASSVRDMNTEAFF.

The chain couples TRBV6-6 to TRBJ2-7; a possible D gene is TRBD2 (5 bases). CDR3 size: 13 residues. Trimming shortened V by 0 bases and J by 5 bases, and 8 bases separated the two germline ends. The germline V gene encodes CDR1 MNHNY and CDR2 SVGAGI (reference sequence). The CDR3 region has the DNA TGTGCCAGCAGTTACTCGTCGGGGAACGAGCAGTACTTC. This codes for CASSYSSGNEQYF.

This clone occurred a few times. The V call is TRBV7-9, the J call TRBJ1-1; maybe TRBD1 (6 bases). CDR1 SEHNR and CDR2 FQNEAQ come from the germline V gene (reference sequence). The length of the CDR3 is 14 residues. V gave up 2 bases and J gave up 0 bases, with 7 bases separating them. The CDR3 spells CASSLTGLNTEAFF. CDR3 sequence (DNA): TGTGCCAGCAGCTTAACAGGGCTGAACACTGAAGCTTTCTTT.

The rearrangement uses TRBV5-1 and TRBJ2-7, with unresolved D. V lost 1 base and J lost 3, with 11 bases in between. Germline CDR1 SGHRS, CDR2 YFSETQ. This CDR3 spans 14 amino acids. The CDR3 is CASSLYWLNYEQYF. As DNA, the CDR3 is TGCGCCAGCAGCTTGTATTGGCTTAACTACGAGCAGTACTTC.

This clone was detected only once. The chain is built from TRBV25-1 and TRBJ2-1; the D gene is possibly TRBD1 (5 bases). Germline V gene sequence: CDR1 MGHDK, CDR2 SYGVNS. The CDR3 has 18 amino acids. V lost 5 bases and J 1 base, leaving 21 bases between the germline ends. The CDR3 region has the DNA TGTGCCAGCAGTCTTGACACTCGGCATTACAGGTCCTACAATGAGCAGTTCTTC. It codes for CASSLDTRHYRSYNEQFF.

This CDR3 reads CSVDLGETQYF. The CDR3 coding sequence is TGCAGCGTTGACCTCGGGGAGACCCAGTACTTC. The chain couples TRBV29-1 to TRBJ2-5, with D unresolved. With 3 bases removed from V and 5 bases from J, the gap between germline ends came to 7 bases. The CDR3 extends over 11 amino acids. The germline gives CDR1 SQVTM, CDR2 ANQGSEA. Supplemented by reference TRBV29-1 and TRBJ2-5, the full variable domain reads SAVISQKPSRDICQRGTSLTIQCQVDSQVTMMFWYRQQPGQSLTLIATANQGSEATYESGFVIDKFPISRPNLTFSTLTVSNMSPEDSSIYLCSVDLGETQYFGPGTRLLVL.

The chain combines TRBV7-3 with TRBJ2-5; 8 positions agree with TRBD1. Germline assignment: CDR1 SGHTA and CDR2 FQGTGA. J was trimmed by 5 bases and V by 5 bases; bases with no gene match: 7. CDR3 size: 14 residues. CDR3 protein: CASSPTGEYETQYF. The CDR3 coding sequence is TGTGCCAGCAGCCCGACAGGGGAGTACGAGACCCAGTACTTC.

The rearrangement joins TRBV29-1 to TRBJ1-1; D is uncertain. Trimming pared 4 bases from V and 4 bases from J, leaving 13 bases between. CDR1 is SQVTM and CDR2 is ANQGSEA in the germline V gene. This CDR3 is built from 13 residues. This CDR3 is CSVGRESGTEAFF. CDR3 nucleotides: TGCAGCGTTGGAAGGGAGTCGGGCACTGAAGCTTTCTTT.

This clone was seen only a few times. The chain combines TRBV7-2 with TRBJ1-2; a possible D gene is TRBD1 (6 bases). CDR1 SGHTA and CDR2 FQGNSA come from the germline V gene. V was pared by 6 bases and J by 7 bases, with 12 bases between. This CDR3 comprises 12 residues. As DNA, the CDR3 is TGTGCCAGCAGTAACAGGGCCTCTGGCTACACCTTC. This codes for CASSNRASGYTF.

This clone was seen only a few times. The chain joins TRBV4-1 to TRBJ2-5; no clear D. V was trimmed by 3 bases and J by 4 bases, leaving 3 bases between them. This CDR3 comprises 11 residues. Germline values: CDR1 MGHRA, CDR2 YSYEKL. The CDR3 DNA follows: TGCGCCAGCAGCCAGCGAGAGACCCAGTACTTC. Translation gives CASSQRETQYF.

The genes are TRBV27 and TRBJ2-1; D is ambiguous. This CDR3 is 17 amino acids long. CDR1 MNHEY and CDR2 SMNVEV come from the germline V gene (reference sequence). Trimming stripped 2 bases from V and 2 bases from J, with 16 bases between. This CDR3 is CASSLQASLWPYNEQFF. The CDR3 DNA is TGTGCCAGCAGTTTACAGGCCTCTTTATGGCCCTACAATGAGCAGTTCTTC.

This chain links TRBV6-5 with TRBJ2-5; 7 bases line up with TRBD1. The end of the DNA is better explained by TRBJ2-7, so the J call may be wrong. CDR3 length: 15 amino acids. Per germline, CDR1 MNHEY and CDR2 SVGAGI. The CDR3 protein is CASSTLSGGSYEQYF. The CDR3 DNA reads TGTGCCAGCAGTACCTTGTCAGGGGGATCCTACGAGCAGTACTTC.

The gene calls are TRBV10-1 and TRBJ2-2; TRBD2 matches at 8 bases. V gave up 6 bases and J gave up 7 bases; unmatched junction bases: 7. From germline, CDR1 is WNHNN and CDR2 SYGVQD (reference sequence). This CDR3 contains 14 residues. CDR3: CASSLGLAGGELFF. CDR3 bases: TGCGCCAGCAGCCTCGGACTAGCCGGCGGGGAGCTGTTTTTT.

The J gene is TRBJ1-1, the V gene TRBV10-3, with TRBD1 identical over 12 bases. CDR1 is ENHRY and CDR2 is SYGVKD in the germline V gene. The ends lost 6 bases at V and 4 bases at J; junction bases unmatched: 15. CDR3 length: 18 amino acids. For the CDR3, the DNA is TGTGCCATCAGCGGGGGGACAGGGGGCGAGCACGAGGGCACTGAAGCTTTCTTT. It yields the protein CAISGGTGGEHEGTEAFF.

The chain recombines TRBV27 with TRBJ1-2; 8 bases agree with TRBD1. The CDR3 covers 13 residues. Germline loops: CDR1 MNHEY, CDR2 SMNVEV (reference sequence). J was trimmed by 4 bases and V by 5 bases; bases with no gene match: 3. CDR3 amino acids: CASSVQGAYGYTF. CDR3 DNA sequence: TGTGCCAGCAGTGTCCAGGGGGCCTATGGCTACACCTTC.

The V gene is TRBV5-5, the J gene TRBJ2-6, with TRBD1 identical over 9 bases. The germline gives CDR1 SGHKS, CDR2 YYEKEE (reference sequence). Losses at the gene ends were 4 bases for V and 4 bases for J; bases not matched to a gene: 6. The CDR3 is 16 amino acids. The CDR3 nucleotides are TGTGCCAGCAGCAGAACAGGGGGCTCCGGGGCCAACGTCCTGACTTTC. Its translation is CASSRTGGSGANVLTF.

This sequence joins TRBV19 and TRBJ1-1; the D gene is possibly TRBD1 (6 bases). CDR1 is LNHDA and CDR2 is SQIVND in the germline V gene (reference sequence). This CDR3 is 14 amino acids long. Between the trimmed V and J ends, which lost 6 bases and 5 bases, there was a span of 16 bases. The CDR3: CASRNQGLWTEAFF. The DNA of the CDR3 is TGTGCCAGTAGAAATCAGGGGCTTTGGACTGAAGCTTTCTTT.

A word on this clone: The junction departs from germline at one end; a sequencing error may be responsible. The chain has TRBV4-1 and TRBJ2-1; tentatively, D is TRBD1 (8 bases). Germline CDR1 MGHRA, CDR2 YSYEKL. The CDR3 sequence is 17 residues long. CDR3 sequence (DNA): TGCGCCAGCAGCCAAGAAAGGAAACAGGGGGACTACGATGAGCAGTTCTTC. Its protein product is CASSQERKQGDYDEQFF.

This clone was found a few times. The chain has TRBV18 and TRBJ1-4; no reliable D call. There are 12 residues in the CDR3. Germline V gene data show CDR1 as KGHSH and CDR2 as LQKENI. V was trimmed by 6 bases and J by 6 bases, leaving 8 bases between them. CDR3 residues: CASSRKDEKLFF. CDR3 coding DNA: TGTGCCAGCTCCAGGAAGGATGAAAAACTGTTTTTT.

This chain connects TRBV12-1 to TRBJ2-3; the table's D call, TRBD2, was not checked against the DNA. TRBV12-1 corresponds to a pseudogene. This CDR3 region has 13 residues. CDR3 region: CARGLANRDTQYF. CDR3 DNA: TGTGCCAGGGGACTAGCGAACCGAGATACGCAGTATTTT.